One and the same sample provided the 8 T cell receptor beta chains below, sequenced in a study of blood T cell repertoires in COVID-19. Method: immunoSEQ multiplex PCR; TCRdb's copy keeps in-frame clones and lacks some. The sample lists about 220,000 clones, more than 70% occurring once. The sequencing sample was made of peripheral blood. The receptors shown here come from a woman aged 80 or older with acute or convalescent COVID-19.

This rearrangement joins TRBV5-1 to TRBJ2-7, with D perhaps TRBD2 (6 bases). The CDR3 is made up of 14 amino acids. Trimming removed 6 bases from V and 5 bases from J, with 18 bases in between. CDR1 is SGHRS, CDR2 YFSETQ, per germline. The CDR3 region is CASTPGLAYNEQYF. Written as DNA, the CDR3 is TGCGCCAGCACCCCAGGGCTAGCGTACAACGAGCAGTACTTC.

The chain combines TRBV7-8 with TRBJ2-2, with 9 bases aligning to TRBD2. Trimming cost V 4 bases and J 3 bases; bases outside gene matches: 6. The CDR3 consists of 16 residues. Germline V CDR1 and CDR2: SGHVS, FQNEAQ. This CDR3 reads CASSSRLADYTGELFF. The CDR3 bases are TGTGCCAGCAGCTCGAGACTAGCGGATTACACCGGGGAGCTGTTTTTT.

With regard to this clone: Distinct nucleotide sequences in the sample also encode this CDR3. V is TRBV2 and J is TRBJ1-5, with 10 bases aligning to TRBD1. CDR3 length equals 14 residues. Germline V lookup: CDR1 SNHLY, CDR2 FYNNEI. V lost 3 bases to trimming and J lost 6 bases; unmatched junction nucleotides: 2. The CDR3 DNA sequence: TGTGCCAGCAGTGACCGGACAGGGGGTCAGCCCCAGCATTTT. Encoded protein: CASSDRTGGQPQHF.

The chain joins TRBV5-4 to TRBJ2-3, with TRBD1 matching 7 bases. CDR1 and CDR2 from the germline V gene are SGHNT and YYREEE (reference sequence). The CDR3 consists of 15 residues. Unmatched junction bases numbered 5, after V lost 0 bases and J lost 4 bases. For the CDR3, the DNA is TGTGCCAGCAGCTTGGGAAGGGGGCGAGCAGATACGCAGTATTTT. Residues: CASSLGRGRADTQYF.

The chain has TRBV5-4 and TRBJ1-5; tentative D call: TRBD1 (5 bases). The CDR3 has 13 residues. V gave up 3 bases and J gave up 4 bases, with 8 bases separating them. CDR1 is SGHNT, CDR2 YYREEE, per germline (reference sequence). The CDR3 coding sequence is TGTGCCAGCAGCTCAGGGACTAATCAGCCCCAGCATTTT. Its translation is CASSSGTNQPQHF. The full variable domain, its missing parts supplied by reference TRBV5-4 and TRBJ1-5, is ETGVTQSPTHLIKTRGQQVTLRCSSQSGHNTVSWYQQALGQGPQFIFQYYREEENGRGNFPPRFSGLQFPNYSSELNVNALELDDSALYLCASSSGTNQPQHFGDGTRLSIL.

J is TRBJ2-1 and V is TRBV5-8; possible D gene TRBD2, 5 bases. Trimming took 3 bases from V and 5 from J, leaving 12 bases between them. The length of the CDR3 is 14 residues. Looked up from germline, CDR1 is SGHTS and CDR2 is YDEGEE. Here the CDR3 DNA reads TGTGCCAGCAGCTCCTTCGGGAACCACAATGAGCAGTTCTTC. This sequence encodes CASSSFGNHNEQFF. The whole variable domain, remainder taken from reference TRBV5-8 and TRBJ2-1, is EAGVTQSPTHLIKTRGQQATLRCSPISGHTSVYWYQQALGLGLQFLLWYDEGEERNRGNFPPRFSGRQFPNYSSELNVNALELEDSALYLCASSSFGNHNEQFFGPGTRLTVL.

The V call is TRBV19, the J call TRBJ2-1, with 7 bases lining up with TRBD1. The ends lost 0 bases at V and 12 bases at J; junction bases unmatched: 8. Germline V gene sequence: CDR1 LNHDA, CDR2 SQIVND (reference sequence). The CDR3 extends over 14 amino acids. CDR3 residues: CASSIDRDSLLQFF. DNA for the CDR3: TGTGCCAGTAGTATAGATCGGGACAGCCTACTGCAGTTCTTC.

The J gene is TRBJ2-1, the V gene TRBV5-1, with 13 nucleotides matching TRBD2. The CDR3 covers 16 residues. The J segment lost 6 bases and the V segment lost 4 bases, leaving 7 bases of the junction unmatched. The V gene's germline CDR1 is SGHRS and CDR2 YFSETQ. CDR3 residues: CASSVTSGGAVNEQFF. DNA of the CDR3: TGCGCCAGCAGCGTTACTAGCGGGGGGGCCGTCAATGAGCAGTTCTTC. Supplemented by reference TRBV5-1 and TRBJ2-1, the full variable domain reads KAGVTQTPRYLIKTRGQQVTLSCSPISGHRSVSWYQQTPGQGLQFLFEYFSETQRNKGNFPGRFSGRQFSNSRSEMNVSTLELGDSALYLCASSVTSGGAVNEQFFGPGTRLTVL.